This TCR beta chain was identified during a study of early T cells in non-severe SARS-CoV-2 infection. Study as a whole: Sequencing targeted bulk RNA from unsorted whole blood, leaving chains unpaired.

Trimming took 4 bases from V and 5 from J; bases not matched to a gene: 14. Germline loops: CDR1 SGHRS, CDR2 YFSETQ. This CDR3 is 17 amino acids long. The study's findings and limits: The study's VDJdb matching favored anti-spike CD8 responses and missed private and CD4 specificities.

This clonotype showed up just a few times. No antigen is known for it. Individually, cDNA molecules had unique molecular identifiers attached to them. MiXCR, run by TCRdb on the 5' RACE reads, gives a single entry per CDR3 protein. The profile shows about 110,000 distinct CDR3 sequences, about 12% of them singletons. The clonotype originates from an adult who was a healthcare worker with PCR-confirmed SARS-CoV-2 infection or an uninfected control (not recorded which). The sequencing sample was made of whole blood. V and J are TRBV5-1 and TRBJ2-3; 9 bases line up with TRBD2. The CDR3 DNA follows: TGCGCCAGCAGCCTAGTCCTAGGCGGGGGGGCTGGAGATACGCAGTATTTT. It codes for CASSLVLGGGAGDTQYF. The full variable domain, completed using reference TRBV5-1 and TRBJ2-3, is KAGVTQTPRYLIKTRGQQVTLSCSPISGHRSVSWYQQTPGQGLQFLFEYFSETQRNKGNFPGRFSGRQFSNSRSEMNVSTLELGDSALYLCASSLVLGGGAGDTQYFGPGTRLTVL.